This T cell receptor (beta chain) was captured by sequencing in a study of blood T cell repertoires in COVID-19. Study-wide context: PBMCs, B-cell-depleted T cells, or T cells were the source of the cDNA or gDNA that made up the material.

Original methodology: How many nucleated cells were present was estimated from reference gene primer amplification. Method: immunoSEQ multiplex PCR; TCRdb's copy keeps in-frame clones and lacks some. V and J calls and clone size are those listed in that table; D and trimming were worked out from the DNA. Of about 89,000 clones in the sample, 70% to 80% were seen once. V lost 4 bases and J lost 0, with 10 bases in between. The CDR3 totals 15 residues. CDR1 SGDLS and CDR2 YYNGEE come from the germline V gene. The chain uses TRBV9 and TRBJ2-2; a possible D gene is TRBD1 (6 bases). The sample was peripheral blood. The TCR was taken from a human donor in a cohort sampled during active COVID-19. The CDR3 DNA reads TGTGCCAGCAGCCCCCGGGACACGAACACCGGGGAGCTGTTTTTT. This sequence encodes CASSPRDTNTGELFF. The whole variable domain, remainder taken from reference TRBV9 and TRBJ2-2, is DSGVTQTPKHLITATGQRVTLRCSPRSGDLSVYWYQQSLDQGLQFLIQYYNGEERAKGNILERFSAQQFPDLHSELNLSSLELGDSALYFCASSPRDTNTGELFFGEGSRLTVL.